This entry lists 13 T cell receptor beta chains sequenced from one sample in a study of CD8+ T cells in alopecia areata. cDNA prepared by RNA extraction and subsequent reverse transcription served as the template for sequencing. Using immunoSEQ multiplex PCR, the repertoire was profiled, and TCRdb retains in-frame clones only, with some absent. This sample yields some 51,000 clones, of which roughly 96% are seen a single time; roughly 25% belongs to the top ten. The source material was CD8+ T cells sorted from blood, sampled at week 0. Receptors originate from a human donor with alopecia areata.

The genes are TRBV6-6 and TRBJ1-1, with TRBD1 identical over 7 bases. From germline, CDR1 is MNHNY and CDR2 SVGAGI (reference sequence). J lost 6 bases, V lost 3 bases, and 7 bases had no gene match. The CDR3 is made up of 14 amino acids. CDR3 sequence (DNA): TGTGCCAGCAGTTATTATAGGACAGGCGCTGAAGCTTTCTTT. Translating gives CASSYYRTGAEAFF.

This sequence joins TRBV29-1 and TRBJ2-6, with D possibly TRBD2 on 6 matching bases. This CDR3 is built from 17 residues. Looked up from germline, CDR1 is SQVTM and CDR2 is ANQGSEA. V was cut by 6 bases and J by 0 bases, with 18 bases left in between. The CDR3 spells CSVFGGAGSSGANVLTF. For the CDR3, the DNA is TGCAGCGTATTCGGAGGGGCCGGGAGCTCTGGGGCCAACGTCCTGACTTTC.

V and J are TRBV7-9 and TRBJ1-1, with D possibly TRBD1 on 5 matching bases. The germline V gene encodes CDR1 SEHNR and CDR2 FQNEAQ (reference sequence). V was clipped by 1 base and J by 3 bases, with 18 bases between them. The CDR3 is 17 amino acids. The chain's CDR3 is CASSLVGQGGIDTEAFF. CDR3 DNA sequence: TGTGCCAGCAGCTTAGTAGGGCAGGGAGGAATAGACACTGAAGCTTTCTTT.

As for this clone: Other DNA sequences in this sample translate to the same CDR3. The chain carries TRBV2 and TRBJ2-3; D unresolved. Per germline, CDR1 SNHLY and CDR2 FYNNEI. Trimming stripped 5 bases from V and 6 bases from J, with 27 bases between. The CDR3 extends over 18 amino acids. CDR3 bases: TGTGCCAGCAGTCCGGATCGATTAAGCTTAGTTCGGGCGGATACGCAGTATTTT. Protein: CASSPDRLSLVRADTQYF.

The chain has TRBV11-3 and TRBJ2-4; 8 bases map to TRBD1. Trimming took 1 base from V and 5 from J; bases not matched to a gene: 7. CDR3 size: 16 residues. Germline CDR1 SGHNT, CDR2 YENEEA. Here the CDR3 DNA reads TGTGCCAGCAGCTTAGTTGCAGGGGGCTATGAAAACATTCAGTACTTC. Residues: CASSLVAGGYENIQYF. Supplemented by reference TRBV11-3 and TRBJ2-4, the full variable domain reads EAGVVQSPRYKIIEKKQPVAFWCNPISGHNTLYWYLQNLGQGPELLIRYENEEAVDDSQLPKDRFSAERLKGVDSTLKIQPAELGDSAVYLCASSLVAGGYENIQYFGAGTRLSVL.

The CDR3 protein is CASSQTIQGARGYTF. The DNA of the CDR3 is TGTGCCAGCAGCCAGACTATACAGGGGGCGCGAGGCTACACCTTC. The chain combines TRBV7-6 with TRBJ1-2; 9 bases map to TRBD1. Germline V gene sequence: CDR1 SGHVS, CDR2 FNYEAQ. V shed 5 bases and J 8 bases; nucleotides not matched to a gene: 12. The CDR3 extends over 15 amino acids.

The chain links TRBV7-6 to TRBJ1-1; D is unresolved. The V end was cut by 5 bases, the J end by 4 bases, with 11 bases between. Germline lookup yields CDR1 SGHVS and CDR2 FNYEAQ. CDR3 length: 13 amino acids. CDR3 in amino acids: CASSGRGSTEAFF. The CDR3 DNA reads as TGTGCCAGCAGCGGGAGAGGTAGCACTGAAGCTTTCTTT.

V is TRBV6-5 and J is TRBJ2-7; TRBD2 might be the D (5 bases). The length of the CDR3 is 16 residues. The V gene lost 1 base and the J gene lost 3 bases, with 16 bases spanning the gap. CDR1 and CDR2 (germline): MNHEY, SVGAGI. In nucleotides, the CDR3 is TGTGCCAGCAGTTACTTCGGTAGGAACGAGGGCTACGAGCAGTACTTC. It codes for CASSYFGRNEGYEQYF.

The gene calls are TRBV9 and TRBJ2-2, with a possible D match to TRBD1 (5 bases). The CDR3 runs 13 residues. Trimming pared 4 bases from V and 1 base from J, leaving 5 bases between. CDR1 and CDR2 from the germline V gene are SGDLS and YYNGEE. The CDR3 DNA sequence: TGTGCCAGCAGCAGGGGGAACACCGGGGAGCTGTTTTTT. Amino acid sequence: CASSRGNTGELFF. The full variable domain, with the rest looked up from reference TRBV9 and TRBJ2-2, is DSGVTQTPKHLITATGQRVTLRCSPRSGDLSVYWYQQSLDQGLQFLIQYYNGEERAKGNILERFSAQQFPDLHSELNLSSLELGDSALYFCASSRGNTGELFFGEGSRLTVL.

J is TRBJ2-1 and V is TRBV15; TRBD2 might be the D (5 bases). The CDR3 covers 13 residues. The germline CDR1 and CDR2 sequences are LNHNV and YYDKDF (reference sequence). Trimming took off 4 bases at V and 5 bases at J, with 9 bases between the two ends. The CDR3 DNA reads TGTGCCACCAGCACTACCGGGGACAATGAGCAGTTCTTC. It codes for CATSTTGDNEQFF.

V usage is TRBV5-4 and J usage is TRBJ2-1; 11 bases are shared with TRBD2. The junction had 9 bases not matched to a gene; V was cut back by 4 bases and J by 0 bases. Germline V lookup: CDR1 SGHNT, CDR2 YYREEE (reference sequence). This CDR3 contains 18 residues. Here the CDR3 DNA reads TGTGCCAGCAGCCCCGGGACTAGCGGACCGAGCTCCTACAATGAGCAGTTCTTC. It translates to CASSPGTSGPSSYNEQFF.

V and J are TRBV7-3 and TRBJ2-1; D possibly corresponds to TRBD2 (6 bases). CDR1 and CDR2 from the germline V gene are SGHTA and FQGTGA. The CDR3 runs to 16 residues. V dropped 3 bases and J dropped 5 bases, with 17 bases sitting between them. CDR3 protein: CASSLAGTPPHNEQFF. In DNA, the CDR3 is TGTGCCAGCAGCTTGGCGGGGACCCCACCCCACAATGAGCAGTTCTTC.

J is TRBJ2-7 and V is TRBV7-2; D is possibly TRBD2 (6 bases). The CDR3 runs 15 residues. Germline V gene lookup returns CDR1 SGHTA and CDR2 FQGNSA. V lost 2 bases and J 0 bases, leaving 11 bases between the germline ends. As DNA, the CDR3 is TGTGCCAGCAGCTTACAGCGGGCCGGCTCCTACGAGCAGTACTTC. Encoded protein: CASSLQRAGSYEQYF.